This T cell receptor (beta chain) was profiled in a study of blood T cell repertoires in COVID-19. In the study overall: Material from acute and convalescent COVID-19 was sourced from the United States, Italy and Spain. PBMCs, B-cell-depleted T cells, or T cells provided the cDNA or gDNA that made up the material.

Authors' processing steps: For nucleated cells, counts were estimated from reference gene primer amplification. Sequenced by immunoSEQ multiplex PCR; TCRdb stores in-frame clones only, minus some. Clonal size and the V and J genes are those of that table, whereas D and trimming came from the DNA. The table records 130,000 or so clones, around 81% of them present only once. This clone was detected once. This sample also contains other DNA sequences that code for the same CDR3. This CDR3 has 12 amino acids. The germline CDR1 and CDR2 sequences are LNHDA and SQIVND (reference sequence). Trimming removed 2 bases at V and 5 bases at J, with 6 bases between.

This chain uses TRBV19 with TRBJ1-1; D is possibly TRBD1 (5 bases). This receptor was obtained from a human donor in a cohort sampled during active COVID-19. The sequenced sample consisted of peripheral blood. The CDR3 DNA reads as TGTGCCAGTAGTATACAGGGTACTGAAGCTTTCTTT. As protein: CASSIQGTEAFF.